This entry lists 8 T cell receptor beta chains sequenced from one sample in a study of glioma-infiltrating T cells after dendritic cell vaccination. Profiling relied on immunoSEQ multiplex PCR, and the TCRdb table lists in-frame clones only, not all of them. The data show about 87,000 clones, about four fifths seen once. Time point here: after dendritic cell vaccination, including at tumor progression/relapse. The sample consisted of blood, taken after dendritic cell vaccination. These receptors were collected from a human donor with glioblastoma.

This clone was observed once. The V gene is TRBV5-6, the J gene TRBJ1-5; TRBD1 matches 7 bases. Germline V lookup: CDR1 SGHDT, CDR2 YYEEEE. The junction had 6 bases not matched to a gene; V was cut back by 5 bases and J by 4 bases. The CDR3 runs to 14 residues. For the CDR3, the DNA is TGTGCCAGCAGAAATCAGGGGGGTAATCAGCCCCAGCATTTT. It yields the protein CASRNQGGNQPQHF.

The J gene is TRBJ1-2, the V gene TRBV13; tentative D call: TRBD1 (5 bases). The CDR3 loop spans 14 amino acids. Germline loops: CDR1 PRHDT, CDR2 FYEKMQ (reference sequence). The V gene lost 4 bases and the J gene lost 8 bases, with 17 bases spanning the gap. The CDR3 spells CASSSPGASWGYTF. The CDR3 nucleotides are TGTGCCAGCAGCTCCCCTGGGGCAAGTTGGGGCTACACCTTC.

The chain combines TRBV11-3 with TRBJ2-3; 7 nucleotides agree with TRBD2. Germline V lookup: CDR1 SGHNT, CDR2 YENEEA. This CDR3 is built from 14 residues. V lost 5 bases, J lost 4 bases, and 6 bases stayed unmatched. CDR3 protein: CASSPPGRADTQYF. CDR3 bases: TGTGCCAGCAGCCCTCCGGGGAGGGCAGATACGCAGTATTTT. The entire variable domain, with the rest obtained from reference TRBV11-3 and TRBJ2-3, is as follows: EAGVVQSPRYKIIEKKQPVAFWCNPISGHNTLYWYLQNLGQGPELLIRYENEEAVDDSQLPKDRFSAERLKGVDSTLKIQPAELGDSAVYLCASSPPGRADTQYFGPGTRLTVL.

The chain has TRBV5-6 and TRBJ2-1, with TRBD2 as a possible D gene (5 bases). The CDR3 is made up of 14 amino acids. Germline loops: CDR1 SGHDT, CDR2 YYEEEE. V lost 4 bases and J 4 bases, leaving 12 bases between the germline ends. In DNA, the CDR3 is TGTGCCAGCAGCAGGACTGCTACATACAATGAGCAGTTCTTC. Encoded protein: CASSRTATYNEQFF.

The V call is TRBV5-5, the J call TRBJ2-7; maybe TRBD2 (5 bases). Germline CDR1 is SGHKS and CDR2 is YYEKEE (reference sequence). V shed 6 bases and J shed 3 bases, with 25 bases lying between them. The CDR3 covers 17 residues. The DNA for the CDR3 is TGTGCCAGCAAGGGTGAAACGGGGTTAATTAGTCTCTACGAGCAGTACTTC. Translated: CASKGETGLISLYEQYF.

The J gene is TRBJ1-3, the V gene TRBV4-1; D is uncertain. Germline CDR1 MGHRA, CDR2 YSYEKL. The CDR3 length is 17 residues. V lost 4 bases and J 4 bases, leaving 20 bases between the germline ends. CDR3 in amino acids: CASSPTGMEDEGNTIYF. The CDR3 DNA reads TGCGCCAGCAGCCCCACGGGAATGGAGGACGAAGGAAACACCATATATTTT.

This chain links TRBV6-1 with TRBJ2-2, with 9 nucleotides matching TRBD1. The germline V gene has CDR1 MNHNS and CDR2 SASEGT. The V segment lost 5 bases and the J segment 1 base; nucleotides outside the gene matches: 2. The CDR3 totals 15 residues. Here the CDR3 reads CASSRTGVNTGELFF. DNA for the CDR3: TGTGCCAGCAGTCGGACAGGGGTGAACACCGGGGAGCTGTTTTTT.

The CDR3 sequence: CASSERPGSNTEAFF. Here the CDR3 DNA reads TGTGCCAGCAGTGAGCGGCCGGGATCTAACACTGAAGCTTTCTTT. V is TRBV2 and J is TRBJ1-1, with no clear D. This CDR3 comprises 15 residues. Looked up from germline, CDR1 is SNHLY and CDR2 is FYNNEI. Trimming shortened V by 3 bases and J by 2 bases, and 13 bases separated the two germline ends.